Listed here are 23 T cell receptor beta chains from one sample, sequenced in a study of beta chain features in type 1 diabetes. Of the isolated RNA, all was reverse transcribed, and so the sequenced material was expressed TCRB transcripts. The assay was immunoSEQ multiplex PCR, and TCRdb's table has in-frame clones only and misses some. The sample lists more than 300,000 clones; around 12% were seen once. The sample taken for sequencing was naive CD4+ T cells from blood. The source is a man younger than 35 in good health.

This clone appeared a few times. This chain connects TRBV27 to TRBJ2-5; TRBD1 agrees at 7 bases. Germline loops: CDR1 MNHEY, CDR2 SMNVEV (reference sequence). V shed 5 bases, J shed 5 bases, and the junction held 8 bases outside the gene matches. The CDR3 is made up of 14 amino acids. The CDR3 DNA reads as TGTGCCAGCAGTCTGACAGGGAATCGGGAGACCCAGTACTTC. Translated, it gives CASSLTGNRETQYF.

The table lists this clone with a few counts. The gene calls are TRBV15 and TRBJ2-1, with TRBD2 matching 15 bases. Germline V lookup: CDR1 LNHNV, CDR2 YYDKDF (reference sequence). Trimming took 0 bases from V and 8 from J; bases not matched to a gene: 14. The CDR3 is made up of 20 amino acids. The CDR3 DNA reads as TGTGCCACCAGCAGAGAGGGACTAGCGGGAGGCCGGGGTATTTGGCATGAGCAGTTCTTC. Residues: CATSREGLAGGRGIWHEQFF.

The rearrangement links TRBV12-5 to TRBJ2-7; 10 bases fit TRBD2. The CDR3 contains 15 residues. V was pared by 4 bases and J by 1 base, with 4 bases of the junction left unmatched. CDR1 and CDR2 from the germline V gene are LGHNT and FRNRAP. The CDR3 sequence: CASGSLAGGSYEQYF. The DNA for the CDR3 is TGTGCTAGTGGTTCCTTAGCGGGGGGTTCCTACGAGCAGTACTTC.

A few counts support this clone. The CDR3 is CASRPGDRGSYEQYF. The CDR3 region has the DNA TGCGCCAGCAGGCCTGGGGACAGGGGATCCTACGAGCAGTACTTC. V usage is TRBV5-1 and J usage is TRBJ2-7, with 10 nucleotides matching TRBD1. The CDR3 has 15 residues. CDR1 is SGHRS, CDR2 YFSETQ, per germline. Germline trimming cut 5 bases from V and 1 base from J; bases unmatched to any gene: 6.

This sequence joins TRBV28 and TRBJ2-7; 8 bases fit TRBD1. Germline V gene data show CDR1 as MDHEN and CDR2 as SYDVKM. The CDR3 loop spans 14 amino acids. After removal of 6 bases from V and 2 bases from J, the junction contained 6 bases not matched to a gene. The CDR3 DNA is TGTGCCAGCAGGGGACGGACAGGGACCTACGAGCAGTACTTC. Its translation is CASRGRTGTYEQYF.

The chain is built from TRBV7-9 and TRBJ2-3, with 12 bases fitting TRBD2. The junction had 8 bases not matched to a gene; V was cut back by 5 bases and J by 5 bases. The V gene's germline CDR1 is SEHNR and CDR2 FQNEAQ (reference sequence). The CDR3 has 16 amino acids. The CDR3 region is CASSLSSGRARDTQYF. CDR3 nucleotide sequence: TGTGCCAGCAGCCTCTCTAGCGGGAGGGCCAGAGATACGCAGTATTTT.

This clone turned up a few times. The chain is built from TRBV11-2 and TRBJ2-1; no reliable D call. The ends were cut back, 6 bases at V and 8 bases at J, with 8 bases in the middle. Germline loops: CDR1 SGHAT, CDR2 FQNNGV. The CDR3 is made up of 11 amino acids. The CDR3, as DNA: TGTGCCAGCAGTCGCCAGGATGAGCAGTTCTTC. This gives the protein CASSRQDEQFF.

In this sample, this clone turned up a few times. This chain links TRBV7-3 with TRBJ2-2; D may be TRBD1 (5 bases). Germline lookup yields CDR1 SGHTA and CDR2 FQGTGA. Between the trimmed V and J ends, which lost 5 bases and 2 bases, there was a span of 15 bases. This CDR3 comprises 16 residues. The CDR3 here is CASSPLGQRNTGELFF. The CDR3 nucleotides are TGTGCCAGCAGCCCCCTGGGGCAGAGAAACACCGGGGAGCTGTTTTTT.

V gene TRBV18 combines with J gene TRBJ2-1; 7 bases agree with TRBD1. V gave up 4 bases and J gave up 6 bases; unmatched junction bases: 18. The CDR3 sequence is 18 residues long. The germline gives CDR1 KGHSH, CDR2 LQKENI. Here the CDR3 DNA reads TGTGCCAGCTCACTCAGGGACCCCGGGACAGTCAAAACCAATGAGCAGTTCTTC. The encoded protein is CASSLRDPGTVKTNEQFF.

The V call is TRBV5-1, the J call TRBJ1-2, with D possibly matching TRBD1 (6 bases). V gave up 0 bases and J gave up 3 bases, with 12 bases separating them. There are 15 residues in the CDR3. Germline V CDR1 and CDR2: SGHRS, YFSETQ. The CDR3 DNA reads TGCGCCAGCAGCTTGGGAACAGGGATTGACTATGGCTACACCTTC. Its protein is CASSLGTGIDYGYTF.

The CDR3 loop is CASSLGRYRGRSNNEQFF. Written as DNA, the CDR3 is TGTGCCAGCAGCTTAGGACGCTACAGGGGACGTTCTAACAATGAGCAGTTCTTC. V is TRBV7-9 and J is TRBJ2-1, with TRBD1 matching 7 bases. This CDR3 spans 18 amino acids. V was clipped by 1 base and J by 5 bases; unmatched bases: 14. From germline, CDR1 is SEHNR and CDR2 FQNEAQ (reference sequence). The full variable domain, its missing parts supplied by reference TRBV7-9 and TRBJ2-1, is DTGVSQNPRHKITKRGQNVTFRCDPISEHNRLYWYRQTLGQGPEFLTYFQNEAQLEKSRLLSDRFSAERPKGSFSTLEIQRTEQGDSAMYLCASSLGRYRGRSNNEQFFGPGTRLTVL.

The rearrangement joins TRBV5-1 to TRBJ1-6, with D perhaps TRBD1 (6 bases). This CDR3 region has 17 residues. V was pared by 0 bases and J by 2 bases, with 12 bases between. CDR1 is SGHRS, CDR2 YFSETQ, per germline. CDR3 sequence: CASSLAQTGTYNSPLHF. CDR3 nucleotides: TGCGCCAGCAGCTTGGCCCAAACAGGGACCTATAATTCACCCCTCCACTTT.

The V and J genes are TRBV10-3 and TRBJ2-3, with D maybe TRBD1 (5 bases). Germline CDR1 is ENHRY and CDR2 is SYGVKD. V gave up 9 bases and J gave up 2 bases, with 15 bases separating them. The CDR3 runs 14 residues. The CDR3 protein is CAMSLDRTTDTQYF. The DNA of the CDR3 is TGTGCCATGTCTCTCGACAGAACCACAGATACGCAGTATTTT.

This clone was counted a few times. J is TRBJ1-2 and V is TRBV6-5; 7 nucleotides agree with TRBD1. Germline assignment: CDR1 MNHEY and CDR2 SVGAGI. Germline trimming cut 0 bases from V and 7 bases from J; bases unmatched to any gene: 8. There are 15 residues in the CDR3. CDR3 residues: CASSYSYRGQGGYTF. The CDR3, as DNA: TGTGCCAGCAGTTACTCGTATAGGGGGCAGGGTGGCTACACCTTC.

Only a few counts were recorded for this clone. V gene TRBV11-2 combines with J gene TRBJ1-2, with 8 bases that match TRBD1. V lost 5 bases, J lost 8 bases, and 7 bases stayed unmatched. This CDR3 is built from 13 residues. The germline V gene encodes CDR1 SGHAT and CDR2 FQNNGV. CDR3 region: CASSPAGGGGYTF. In nucleotides, the CDR3 is TGTGCCAGCAGCCCGGCAGGGGGCGGGGGCTACACCTTC.

In this sample, this clone turned up a few times. The chain carries TRBV6-5 and TRBJ1-2; D possibly corresponds to TRBD1 (5 bases). CDR1 is MNHEY, CDR2 SVGAGI, per germline. CDR3 length equals 13 residues. The ends were cut back, 6 bases at V and 5 bases at J, with 13 bases in the middle. The CDR3 nucleotides are TGTGCCAGCAGCCCCGGCAGGGCTTATGGCTACACCTTC. It is translated as CASSPGRAYGYTF.

This clone turned up a few times. This chain links TRBV28 with TRBJ1-2, with a possible D match to TRBD1 (5 bases). V lost 2 bases and J lost 4, with 8 bases in between. Germline V gene sequence: CDR1 MDHEN, CDR2 SYDVKM. This CDR3 spans 13 amino acids. This CDR3 reads CASSLTGRYGYTF. The CDR3 coding sequence is TGTGCCAGCAGTTTAACAGGACGCTATGGCTACACCTTC.

This clone was recorded a few times. V and J are TRBV5-1 and TRBJ2-3, with TRBD1 identical over 9 bases. The CDR3 is 15 residues long. Per the germline V gene, CDR1 is SGHRS and CDR2 is YFSETQ. Germline trimming cut 2 bases from V and 2 bases from J; bases unmatched to any gene: 3. The CDR3 sequence is CASSFGDRVTDTQYF. CDR3 sequence (DNA): TGCGCCAGCAGCTTCGGGGACAGGGTCACAGATACGCAGTATTTT. Based on the CDR3 plus reference TRBV5-1 and TRBJ2-3, the full variable domain is KAGVTQTPRYLIKTRGQQVTLSCSPISGHRSVSWYQQTPGQGLQFLFEYFSETQRNKGNFPGRFSGRQFSNSRSEMNVSTLELGDSALYLCASSFGDRVTDTQYFGPGTRLTVL.

The chain joins TRBV7-2 to TRBJ2-5; D unclear. V lost 2 bases and J lost 0, with 7 bases in between. Germline CDR1 reads SGHTA; CDR2 reads FQGNSA. The CDR3 has 14 amino acids. The DNA for the CDR3 is TGTGCCAGCAGCTTATCAAACTACCAAGAGACCCAGTACTTC. Protein sequence: CASSLSNYQETQYF.

This clone came up a few times. Germline is not matched at one junction end, which may reflect a read error. The chain joins TRBV28 to TRBJ2-7; 7 nucleotides match TRBD1. The CDR3 is made up of 12 amino acids. Germline V gives CDR1 MDHEN, CDR2 SYDVKM. The CDR3: CASSPLWDSPNF. The CDR3 coding sequence is TGTGCCAGCAGTCCCTTATGGGACAGTCCCAATTTC.

This chain uses TRBV7-9 with TRBJ1-3; 11 bases agree with TRBD1. V shed 3 bases, J shed 0 bases, and the junction held 7 bases outside the gene matches. This CDR3 comprises 18 residues. Germline V gene data show CDR1 as SEHNR and CDR2 as FQNEAQ (reference sequence). CDR3: CASSFGTGGRDSGNTIYF. The CDR3, as DNA: TGTGCCAGCAGCTTCGGGACAGGGGGTCGAGACTCTGGAAACACCATATATTTT.

This clone was observed a few times. V is TRBV19 and J is TRBJ1-5; maybe TRBD1 (6 bases). Trimming pared 8 bases from V and 1 base from J, leaving 12 bases between. The CDR3 length is 14 residues. In germline, CDR1 is LNHDA, CDR2 SQIVND (reference sequence). CDR3 nucleotides: TGTGCCAGTTCGGCCGGACAGAGCAATCAGCCCCAGCATTTT. Protein product: CASSAGQSNQPQHF.

The CDR3 sequence: CASSQDLSGRLHEQYF. As DNA, the CDR3 is TGTGCCAGCAGCCAAGATCTGAGCGGGAGGCTCCACGAGCAGTACTTC. The chain joins TRBV4-2 to TRBJ2-7, with 9 bases fitting TRBD2. Germline CDR1 is LGHNA and CDR2 is YNFKEQ. The CDR3 runs to 16 residues. V was pared by 0 bases and J by 5 bases, with 8 bases of the junction left unmatched.